The present TCR beta chain was sequenced within a study of T cell changes during pregnancy in multiple sclerosis. This clone was picked up one time. Sequencing was performed with immunoSEQ multiplex PCR; in TCRdb, only in-frame clones are kept and a portion is missing. The sample holds roughly 40,000 clones; around four fifths are singletons and the top ten take approximately 0.64%. The receptor's source is a female donor with multiple sclerosis, enrolled in a pregnancy study. This sample comprised CD4+ T cells from peripheral blood mononuclear cells, obtained before pregnancy.

The DNA for the CDR3 is TGTGCCAGCAGCTGGAGGGTCTGGGGTAGCGGGAGGGTAAGGCAAGAGACCCAGTACTTC. Translation: CASSWRVWGSGRVRQETQYF. The chain couples TRBV27 to TRBJ2-5; TRBD2 matches 11 bases. CDR1 MNHEY and CDR2 SMNVEV come from the germline V gene (reference sequence). The CDR3 sequence is 20 residues long. Unmatched junction bases numbered 20, after V lost 6 bases and J lost 2 bases.